The clone carrying this TCR beta chain was observed a handful of times. A sample-barcoded 5' primer and a J-beta primer mix were used in a second PCR of about 7 to 12 cycles. One entry per CDR3 protein results from TCRdb running MiXCR on the 5' RACE reads. Of 700,000 to 950,000 distinct CDR3 sequences in the sample, around 46% were seen once. This sample stems from a study of blood T cells in healthy people across ages. The CDR3 runs to 15 residues. The germline CDR1 and CDR2 sequences are SGHAT and FQNNGV. Trimming removed 4 bases from V and 3 bases from J; junction bases left unmatched: 6. Isolation yielded PBMCs, at least 7 million per sample, in every case.

The specimen sequenced was blood. This TCR came from a woman aged 60 to 75 in good health. The chain recombines TRBV11-2 with TRBJ2-7; 10 bases map to TRBD1. The CDR3 loop reads CASSSGTGVYYEQYF. DNA for the CDR3: TGTGCCAGCAGCTCGGGGACAGGGGTATACTACGAGCAGTACTTC.